What follows are 9 T cell receptor beta chains derived from one specimen sequenced in a study of blood T cell repertoires in COVID-19. Assay: immunoSEQ multiplex PCR; the TCRdb copy retains only in-frame clones and omits some. The table shows about 190,000 clones, with more than 75% occurring only once. Material for sequencing was peripheral blood. Receptors were obtained from a human donor in a cohort sampled during active COVID-19.

The V and J genes are TRBV7-2 and TRBJ1-6; 7 positions agree with TRBD1. V dropped 3 bases and J dropped 10; count of bases not matched to a gene: 6. CDR1 is SGHTA and CDR2 is FQGNSA in the germline V gene. CDR3 length: 14 residues. CDR3 nucleotides: TGTGCCAGCAGCTTCCGGACAGGCGAATCACCCCTCCACTTT. Its protein product is CASSFRTGESPLHF. The full variable domain, in which reference TRBV7-2 and TRBJ1-6 provide the parts outside the CDR3, is GAGVSQSPSNKVTEKGKDVELRCDPISGHTALYWYRQSLGQGLEFLIYFQGNSAPDKSGLPSDRFSAERTGGSVSTLTIQRTQQEDSAVYLCASSFRTGESPLHFGNGTRLTVT.

The rearrangement joins TRBV5-3 to TRBJ2-3, with TRBD2 matching 9 bases. TRBV5-3 is identified as an open reading frame with a role that is uncertain. Losses at the gene ends were 4 bases for V and 1 base for J; bases not matched to a gene: 7. This CDR3 region has 16 residues. The CDR3 coding sequence is TGTGCCAGAAGCCCTTGGGGCGGGAGGGGCACAGATACGCAGTATTTT. Protein product: CARSPWGGRGTDTQYF.

The chain links TRBV15 to TRBJ2-1, with 7 nucleotides matching TRBD2. Trimming took 9 bases from V and 9 from J; bases not matched to a gene: 14. The CDR3 sequence is 14 residues long. Germline-derived CDR1 and CDR2 are LNHNV and YYDKDF (reference sequence). In nucleotides, the CDR3 is TGTGCCACGGGACGATGGGAGGGCCAACGTGAGCAGTTCTTC. Protein product: CATGRWEGQREQFF.

The chain has TRBV7-7 and TRBJ2-7, with TRBD1 matching over 10 bases. V shed 0 bases, J shed 10 bases, and the junction held 12 bases outside the gene matches. The V gene's germline CDR1 is SSHAT and CDR2 FNYEAQ (reference sequence). The CDR3 has 16 amino acids. As DNA, the CDR3 is TGTGCCAGCAGCTTAGCCCACGCCGGGACAGGGGTTAAACAGTACTTC. Translating gives CASSLAHAGTGVKQYF.

V usage is TRBV4-2 and J usage is TRBJ2-7; 9 bases are a match to TRBD2. This CDR3 comprises 17 residues. The ends lost 1 base at V and 6 bases at J; junction bases unmatched: 13. Germline V lookup: CDR1 LGHNA, CDR2 YNFKEQ. The CDR3 DNA reads as TGTGCCAGCAGCCAAGGATCCCCAATAGCGGGAGCCTTCGAGCAGTACTTC. It codes for CASSQGSPIAGAFEQYF.

This clone was picked up many times. CDR3 residues: CASSLFGGRNTEAFF. Here the CDR3 DNA reads TGTGCCAGCAGTTTATTCGGGGGGCGGAACACTGAAGCTTTCTTT. V gene TRBV27 combines with J gene TRBJ1-1; perhaps TRBD1 as D (6 bases). Per germline, CDR1 MNHEY and CDR2 SMNVEV (reference sequence). CDR3 length equals 15 residues. V was trimmed by 1 base and J by 1 base, leaving 10 bases between them.

This clone came up once. The V and J genes are TRBV6-5 and TRBJ1-3; possible D gene TRBD1, 6 bases. Per the germline V gene, CDR1 is MNHEY and CDR2 is SVGAGI. The CDR3 is 15 residues long. V dropped 7 bases and J dropped 3 bases, with 16 bases sitting between them. CDR3 DNA sequence: TGTGCCAGCATGGCGGGGGCCCGGCGTGGAAACACCATATATTTT. Its translation: CASMAGARRGNTIYF.

J is TRBJ2-1 and V is TRBV2; D gene ambiguous. Germline CDR1 reads SNHLY; CDR2 reads FYNNEI. The CDR3 loop spans 13 amino acids. V dropped 9 bases and J dropped 5 bases, with 14 bases sitting between them. The CDR3 DNA sequence: TGTGCCAGTGGTGCAGCGTTCGACAATGAGCAGTTCTTC. It translates to CASGAAFDNEQFF.

V usage is TRBV7-9 and J usage is TRBJ2-7; 7 nucleotides line up with TRBD2. Trimming took 2 bases from V and 6 from J; bases not matched to a gene: 10. Germline V gene lookup returns CDR1 SEHNR and CDR2 FQNEAQ (reference sequence). This CDR3 spans 15 amino acids. CDR3 DNA: TGTGCCAGCAGCTTATCAGCAGGGACTATTGGCGAGCAGTACTTC. It codes for CASSLSAGTIGEQYF. Drawing the rest from reference TRBV7-9 and TRBJ2-7, the complete variable domain is DTGVSQNPRHKITKRGQNVTFRCDPISEHNRLYWYRQTLGQGPEFLTYFQNEAQLEKSRLLSDRFSAERPKGSFSTLEIQRTEQGDSAMYLCASSLSAGTIGEQYFGPGTRLTVT.